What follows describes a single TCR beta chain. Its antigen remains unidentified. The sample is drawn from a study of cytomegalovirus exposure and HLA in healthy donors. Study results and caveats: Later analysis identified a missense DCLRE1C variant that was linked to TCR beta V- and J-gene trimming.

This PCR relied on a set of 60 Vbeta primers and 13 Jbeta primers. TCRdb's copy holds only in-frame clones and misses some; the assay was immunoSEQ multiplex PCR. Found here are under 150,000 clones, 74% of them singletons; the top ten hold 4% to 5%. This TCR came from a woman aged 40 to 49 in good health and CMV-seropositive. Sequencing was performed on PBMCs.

Here the CDR3 reads CASSLAPPRDTQYF. DNA of the CDR3: TGCGCCAGCAGCTTGGCCCCCCCTAGGGATACGCAGTATTTT. This chain links TRBV5-1 with TRBJ2-3; D is undetermined. The CDR3 is 14 amino acids. Trimming shortened V by 0 bases and J by 6 bases, and 11 bases separated the two germline ends. From germline, CDR1 is SGHRS and CDR2 YFSETQ.